A selection of T cell receptor beta chains follows, all from one sample in a study of tumor-infiltrating lymphocytes in localized non-small cell lung cancer. Assay used: immunoSEQ multiplex PCR; TCRdb lists only in-frame clones, some missing. The sample shows some 22,000 clones, nearly 70% of them seen only once. Sequenced: lung tumor tissue. The origin of the receptors is a human donor with non-small cell lung cancer. The conserved cysteine and the conserved F or W are not part of the CDR3 here. Each record gives: J gene, V gene, CDR3 protein.

j_gene: TRBJ2-1; v_gene: TRBV21-1; CDR3aa: ARGSILAYEQF
j_gene: TRBJ2-7; v_gene: TRBV19; CDR3aa: ASSGFGRSYEQY
j_gene: TRBJ2-1; v_gene: TRBV27; CDR3aa: ASSLDRAYNEQF
j_gene: TRBJ1-5; v_gene: TRBV7-2; CDR3aa: ASSPEWGGQPQH
j_gene: TRBJ2-1; v_gene: TRBV18; CDR3aa: ASSQTGQGYNEQF
j_gene: TRBJ2-7; v_gene: TRBV7-9; CDR3aa: ASSLGGGPPEDEQY
j_gene: TRBJ1-3; v_gene: TRBV5-1; CDR3aa: ASSLGPTGAGNTIY
j_gene: TRBJ1-2; v_gene: TRBV2; CDR3aa: ASSEDGVGYT
j_gene: TRBJ2-1; v_gene: TRBV30; CDR3aa: AWSTYGTGEPQF
j_gene: TRBJ2-1; v_gene: TRBV9; CDR3aa: ASSVAGGPLDEQF
j_gene: TRBJ1-1; v_gene: TRBV6-5; CDR3aa: ASGTPGEQAF
j_gene: TRBJ2-1; v_gene: TRBV7-2; CDR3aa: ASSLLRLAGGEQF
j_gene: TRBJ2-7; v_gene: TRBV18; CDR3aa: ASSTASLEQY